The T cell receptor (beta chain) under discussion was sequenced for a study of glioma-infiltrating T cells. Using RNA template, CDR3s of TCR alpha and beta were amplified with iRepertoire arm-PCR. Using its own MiXCR run on the multiplex PCR reads, TCRdb lists one record per CDR3 protein. The repertoire holds about 200,000 distinct CDR3 sequences, with about 32% as singletons. This clonotype was observed many times. Per germline, CDR1 SGHTA and CDR2 FQGNSA. V lost 3 bases to trimming and J lost 4 bases, with 10 bases between them. The length of the CDR3 is 14 residues. Sequenced input: glioma tissue, nonneoplastic brain tissue, or PBMCs (not recorded which). This rearrangement joins TRBV7-2 to TRBJ2-1; TRBD1 is a possible D gene (6 bases). The receptor was derived from a human donor with low-grade glioma or glioblastoma, undergoing nonglioma brain surgery, or in good health (not recorded which). CDR3 DNA: TGTGCCAGCAGCTTGTTTGGACAGTACAATGAGCAGTTCTTC. Its translation: CASSLFGQYNEQFF. Full variable domain (outside the CDR3, taken from reference TRBV7-2 and TRBJ2-1): GAGVSQSPSNKVTEKGKDVELRCDPISGHTALYWYRQSLGQGLEFLIYFQGNSAPDKSGLPSDRFSAERTGGSVSTLTIQRTQQEDSAVYLCASSLFGQYNEQFFGPGTRLTVL.